This record looks at one T cell receptor (beta chain) sequence and its context. Its antigen has not been determined. No clone much larger than this one lies a single base away; base qualities are absent. Collaborating institutions collected whole blood in K2EDTA tubes following their own protocols. For TCRbeta analysis, collaborators shipped samples in one of three forms: frozen whole blood, isolated PBMCs, or DNA extracted from either of those sample types. These data are taken from a study of blood T cell repertoires in COVID-19 (TCRdb year 2020). Notes on the research overall: Samples from collaborators originated in the United States, Italy and Spain and spanned both the acute and convalescent phases of COVID-19. The material from the prospective study consisted of cDNA or gDNA derived from T cells, B-cell-depleted T cells, or PBMCs. The samples were drawn from two sources: the first 160 participants of the ongoing ImmuneRACE study, and 1,000 to 1,500 subjects contributed by 6 global collaborators. The repertoires were released in a freely available public database meant as a resource for research on the immune response to SARS-CoV-2. Where available, HLA class I and class II types were taken from metadata supplied by the sample provider and were not determined by assay-based typing. The dataset comprised deeply sampled blood TCRbeta repertoires from subjects exposed to, actively infected with, or recovered from COVID-19. Nearly every sample came with metadata listing a de-identified subject ID, COVID-19 status, age in years and sex.

The immunoSEQ Assay, a bias-controlled multiplex PCR, was used to amplify TCRbeta CDR3 regions from genomic DNA. The published analysis was carried out like this. The number of nucleated cells in each sample was estimated by amplification of reference gene primers within the assay. To quantify the absolute abundance of each unique TCRbeta CDR3 rearrangement, sequence reads were collapsed and filtered. For each sample, productive Simpson clonality was calculated as the square root of Simpson's diversity index across productive rearrangements. In its TCRdb copy, this immuneACCESS table keeps in-frame sequences only and misses some clones. Where compared with another copy, unresolved V genes explain less than half of these, and the others have no known cause. V, J and clone size are those of that table, while D and trimming were read from the DNA. The sample table holds some 170,000 clones, of which 76% were seen once. Just over 8.5% of the sample comes from the top ten.

Compared with germline, V lacks 0 bases and J lacks 10 bases; bases without a gene match: 10. Inclusive of the bounding cysteine and phenylalanine, the CDR3 is 17 residues long. The kept DNA is CDR3 alone, 51 bases in frame from the first base. The germline V gene sets CDR1 to SGDLS and CDR2 to YYNGEE. Results the study describes overall, beyond this receptor: Clinical and demographic metadata were provided uncurated, with the amount varying by source and participant.

What was sequenced was peripheral blood. The source is a woman between 50 and 59 years old with active or convalescent COVID-19. The rearranged chain carries TRBV9 and TRBJ2-1; 13 bases in the junction line up with TRBD2. The CDR3 loop reads CASSVAGTSGGAEEQFF. The sequenced DNA is TGTGCCAGCAGCGTAGCTGGAACTAGCGGGGGGGCGGAGGAGCAGTTCTTC. The reference TRBV9 and TRBJ2-1 proteins fill in what lies around the CDR3, so the full variable domain reads DSGVTQTPKHLITATGQRVTLRCSPRSGDLSVYWYQQSLDQGLQFLIQYYNGEERAKGNILERFSAQQFPDLHSELNLSSLELGDSALYFCASSVAGTSGGAEEQFFGPGTRLTVL.